A selection of T cell receptor beta chains follows, all from one sample in a study of Ad26.COV2.S vaccination and SARS-CoV-2 variants. Only in-frame clones appear in the TCRdb table, and some are missing; sequencing was by immunoSEQ multiplex PCR. The table lists about 350,000 clones, around 83% of them singletons, with 2.5% to 3.5% in the top ten. Sample: peripheral blood, taken in a trial of Ad26.COV2.S vaccine versus placebo. These receptor sequences come from a person aged 18 to 59 who received the Ad26.COV2.S COVID-19 vaccine or a placebo. CDR3s include the opening cysteine and the closing phenylalanine or tryptophan. Fields, in order: clone size, J gene, V gene, D gene, CDR3 protein, CDR3 DNA. A D gene is named only where the DNA matches it firmly. For some rows the clone size is stated as once, few or many, or as a class when expanded; others skip it.

clone size: -
J gene: TRBJ1-4
V gene: TRBV19
D gene: TRBD1
CDR3 protein: CASRDRRLWGEKLFF
CDR3 DNA: TGTGCCAGTCGGGACAGGCGCTTGTGGGGTGAAAAACTGTTTTTT

clone size: -
J gene: TRBJ2-7
V gene: TRBV6-6
D gene: -
CDR3 protein: CASGPLRDEQYF
CDR3 DNA: TGTGCCAGTGGGCCACTCCGGGACGAGCAGTACTTC

clone size: few
J gene: TRBJ2-7
V gene: TRBV5-4
D gene: -
CDR3 protein: CATGTKKAYEQYF
CDR3 DNA: TGTGCCACCGGGACAAAGAAAGCCTACGAGCAGTACTTC

clone size: once
J gene: TRBJ1-2
V gene: TRBV3-1/TRBV3-2
D gene: -
CDR3 protein: CASSPYVGGYTF
CDR3 DNA: TGTGCCAGCAGCCCATATGTGGGAGGCTACACCTTC

clone size: -
J gene: TRBJ2-5
V gene: TRBV27
D gene: TRBD1
CDR3 protein: CASSLGQNQETQYF
CDR3 DNA: TGTGCCAGCAGTCTGGGACAGAACCAAGAGACCCAGTACTTC

clone size: once
J gene: TRBJ1-5
V gene: TRBV11-2
D gene: -
CDR3 protein: CASSLDGVGGQPQHF
CDR3 DNA: TGTGCCAGCAGCTTAGATGGGGTAGGGGGTCAGCCCCAGCATTTT

clone size: -
J gene: TRBJ1-2
V gene: TRBV2
D gene: -
CDR3 protein: CASSDLIRLNYGYTF
CDR3 DNA: TGTGCCAGCAGTGATTTGATCCGACTTAACTATGGCTACACCTTC

clone size: many
J gene: TRBJ2-7
V gene: TRBV5-1
D gene: -
CDR3 protein: CASGPGPSTGKQYF
CDR3 DNA: TGCGCCAGCGGACCGGGGCCATCTACCGGGAAGCAGTACTTC

clone size: -
J gene: TRBJ1-5
V gene: TRBV3-1/TRBV3-2
D gene: -
CDR3 protein: CASSHGGRGNQPQHF
CDR3 DNA: TGTGCCAGCAGCCACGGGGGCAGGGGCAATCAGCCCCAGCATTTT

clone size: -
J gene: TRBJ1-1
V gene: TRBV11-2
D gene: -
CDR3 protein: CASSFSRVGNTEAFF
CDR3 DNA: TGTGCCAGCAGCTTCTCCAGGGTCGGGAACACTGAAGCTTTCTTT

clone size: -
J gene: TRBJ1-1
V gene: TRBV9
D gene: TRBD1
CDR3 protein: CASSGSGTGHTEAFF
CDR3 DNA: TGTGCCAGCAGCGGCTCCGGGACAGGGCACACTGAAGCTTTCTTT

clone size: -
J gene: TRBJ2-7
V gene: TRBV2
D gene: TRBD1
CDR3 protein: CASRERDRTYEQYF
CDR3 DNA: TGTGCCAGCAGGGAAAGGGACAGAACTTACGAGCAGTACTTC

clone size: -
J gene: TRBJ1-1
V gene: TRBV21-1
D gene: -
CDR3 protein: CASSKGGVGNTEAFF
CDR3 DNA: TGTGCCAGCAGCAAAGGCGGGGTTGGGAACACTGAAGCTTTCTTT

clone size: -
J gene: TRBJ1-4
V gene: TRBV7-2
D gene: -
CDR3 protein: CASSRDSGGGEKLFF
CDR3 DNA: TGTGCCAGCAGCCGCGACAGCGGTGGGGGTGAAAAACTGTTTTTT